Shown below are 28 T cell receptor beta chains from a single sample sequenced in a study of blood T cell repertoires in COVID-19. Only in-frame clones appear in the TCRdb table, and some are missing; sequencing was by immunoSEQ multiplex PCR. The sample has about 80,000 clones, over 75% seen once. Input material: peripheral blood. These receptors were taken from a human donor in a cohort sampled during active COVID-19.

V gene TRBV7-9 combines with J gene TRBJ2-1; TRBD2 aligns across 10 bases. V was clipped by 3 bases and J by 7 bases; unmatched bases: 15. This CDR3 contains 18 residues. Germline CDR1 SEHNR, CDR2 FQNEAQ (reference sequence). The CDR3, as DNA: TGTGCCAGCAGCTTTCCCTGGCGGCTAGCGGGAGTAAAAAATGAGCAGTTCTTC. Translated, it gives CASSFPWRLAGVKNEQFF. The full variable domain, its missing parts supplied by reference TRBV7-9 and TRBJ2-1, is DTGVSQNPRHKITKRGQNVTFRCDPISEHNRLYWYRQTLGQGPEFLTYFQNEAQLEKSRLLSDRFSAERPKGSFSTLEIQRTEQGDSAMYLCASSFPWRLAGVKNEQFFGPGTRLTVL.

This clone was picked up one time. This sequence joins TRBV11-3 and TRBJ1-3; perhaps TRBD1 as D (5 bases). Germline V gene data show CDR1 as SGHNT and CDR2 as YENEEA. V was shortened by 5 bases and J by 8 bases, with 10 bases between the two germline ends. This CDR3 contains 12 residues. As DNA, the CDR3 is TGTGCCAGCAGCCAGCGGGGGGACACCATATATTTT. Its protein is CASSQRGDTIYF. Full variable domain (missing parts from reference TRBV11-3 and TRBJ1-3): EAGVVQSPRYKIIEKKQPVAFWCNPISGHNTLYWYLQNLGQGPELLIRYENEEAVDDSQLPKDRFSAERLKGVDSTLKIQPAELGDSAVYLCASSQRGDTIYFGEGSWLTVV.

V and J are TRBV7-2 and TRBJ1-1, with 8 nucleotides matching TRBD1. Germline V gives CDR1 SGHTA, CDR2 FQGNSA. The ends lost 6 bases at V and 4 bases at J; junction bases unmatched: 4. The CDR3 totals 13 residues. CDR3: CASRVQGATEAFF. The CDR3 DNA is TGTGCCAGCAGGGTTCAGGGGGCCACTGAAGCTTTCTTT.

J is TRBJ2-6 and V is TRBV7-2; no reliable D call. The CDR3 sequence is 15 residues long. Germline assignment: CDR1 SGHTA and CDR2 FQGNSA. With 2 bases removed from V and 2 bases from J, the gap between germline ends came to 7 bases. The CDR3 sequence: CASSLTQTGANVLTF. CDR3 bases: TGTGCCAGCAGCTTAACGCAGACTGGGGCCAACGTCCTGACTTTC.

This rearrangement joins TRBV5-1 to TRBJ2-3; 10 positions agree with TRBD1. This CDR3 has 15 amino acids. J gave up 4 bases and V 1 base, and 3 bases lay outside the gene matches. Germline V gene lookup returns CDR1 SGHRS and CDR2 YFSETQ. CDR3 nucleotides: TGCGCCAGCAGCTTGTCGGGACAGGGGTCAGATACGCAGTATTTT. Its protein is CASSLSGQGSDTQYF.

The rearrangement joins TRBV28 to TRBJ2-7; 8 nucleotides align to TRBD2. Germline V gene data show CDR1 as MDHEN and CDR2 as SYDVKM. The CDR3 length is 17 residues. V shed 0 bases, J shed 0 bases, and the junction held 7 bases outside the gene matches. Here the CDR3 DNA reads TGTGCCAGCAGTTTATGGACTAGCGCTGAACACTCCTACGAGCAGTACTTC. Protein: CASSLWTSAEHSYEQYF.

V is TRBV5-4 and J is TRBJ2-6; D is unresolved. Germline V gene lookup returns CDR1 SGHNT and CDR2 YYREEE (reference sequence). The CDR3 is 15 residues long. Trimming took off 4 bases at V and 3 bases at J, with 11 bases between the two ends. As DNA, the CDR3 is TGTGCCAGCAGCAGAAACCCGGTTGGGGCCAACGTCCTGACTTTC. It specifies CASSRNPVGANVLTF.

V and J are TRBV27 and TRBJ1-2; no clear D gene. CDR1 and CDR2 (germline): MNHEY, SMNVEV (reference sequence). The CDR3 contains 14 residues. Trimming left V 3 bases short and J 3 bases short, with 11 bases between. As DNA, the CDR3 is TGTGCCAGCAGTTTCAACAGATTGGACTATGGCTACACCTTC. Translated: CASSFNRLDYGYTF.

V and J are TRBV11-3 and TRBJ2-6; D remains unclear. Trimming left V 5 bases short and J 2 bases short, with 10 bases between. Germline values: CDR1 SGHNT, CDR2 YENEEA. This CDR3 comprises 15 residues. This CDR3 is CASSPRTTGANVLTF. The CDR3 DNA is TGTGCCAGCAGCCCGCGAACGACTGGGGCCAACGTCCTGACTTTC.

V is TRBV5-1 and J is TRBJ1-1; TRBD1 aligns across 7 bases. This CDR3 has 17 residues. CDR1 SGHRS and CDR2 YFSETQ come from the germline V gene. J was trimmed by 2 bases and V by 4 bases; bases with no gene match: 14. CDR3 loop: CASSPLEGGATNTEAFF. The CDR3 DNA is TGCGCCAGCAGCCCCCTTGAAGGGGGCGCAACAAACACTGAAGCTTTCTTT. Full variable domain (remainder filled in from reference TRBV5-1 and TRBJ1-1): KAGVTQTPRYLIKTRGQQVTLSCSPISGHRSVSWYQQTPGQGLQFLFEYFSETQRNKGNFPGRFSGRQFSNSRSEMNVSTLELGDSALYLCASSPLEGGATNTEAFFGQGTRLTVV.

This clone was observed a single time. J is TRBJ1-4 and V is TRBV7-9, with TRBD1 matching 10 bases. Germline-derived CDR1 and CDR2 are SEHNR and FQNEAQ (reference sequence). The V segment lost 1 base and the J segment 12 bases; nucleotides outside the gene matches: 5. The CDR3 consists of 14 residues. As DNA, the CDR3 is TGTGCCAGCAGCTTAGAAGCAGGGACAGGGGAACTGTTTTTT. Its translation is CASSLEAGTGELFF.

The chain employs TRBV7-9 and TRBJ2-3; 8 bases align to TRBD2. Germline CDR1 is SEHNR and CDR2 is FQNEAQ (reference sequence). The V segment lost 5 bases and the J segment 3 bases; nucleotides outside the gene matches: 7. The CDR3 totals 15 residues. The CDR3 DNA reads as TGTGCCAGCAGCCCCGGCGGGGGGAGAACAGATACGCAGTATTTT. Amino acid sequence: CASSPGGGRTDTQYF.

The chain combines TRBV7-6 with TRBJ1-5, with 11 bases that match TRBD1. Germline CDR1 SGHVS, CDR2 FNYEAQ. J was trimmed by 4 bases and V by 5 bases; bases with no gene match: 4. The CDR3 contains 15 residues. In nucleotides, the CDR3 is TGTGCCAGCAGCACCGGGACAGGGGGAAATCAGCCCCAGCATTTT. Translating it yields CASSTGTGGNQPQHF. Drawing the rest from reference TRBV7-6 and TRBJ1-5, the complete variable domain is GAGVSQSPRYKVTKRGQDVALRCDPISGHVSLYWYRQALGQGPEFLTYFNYEAQQDKSGLPNDRFSAERPEGSISTLTIQRTEQRDSAMYRCASSTGTGGNQPQHFGDGTRLSIL.

In its sample, this clone was seen many times. This chain joins TRBV11-2 and TRBJ1-5, with D tentatively TRBD1 (5 bases). V was cut by 3 bases and J by 6 bases, with 12 bases left in between. Looked up from germline, CDR1 is SGHAT and CDR2 is FQNNGV. The CDR3 totals 14 residues. CDR3 coding DNA: TGTGCCAGCAGCTTCTCGGGGGATGGTCAGCCCCAGCATTTT. It specifies CASSFSGDGQPQHF.

This chain links TRBV2 with TRBJ2-5, with TRBD1 identical over 7 bases. V shed 1 base, J shed 3 bases, and the junction held 5 bases outside the gene matches. Germline CDR1 is SNHLY and CDR2 is FYNNEI. This CDR3 region has 15 residues. Here the CDR3 DNA reads TGTGCCAGCAGTGAAGGGGCCGGGACAGAAGAGACCCAGTACTTC. Translating it yields CASSEGAGTEETQYF.

V usage is TRBV3-1 (or the pseudogene TRBV3-2) and J usage is TRBJ1-3, with TRBD1 matching over 8 bases. The CDR3 is 15 residues long. V lost 3 bases to trimming and J lost 4 bases; unmatched junction nucleotides: 5. Germline CDR1 is LGHDT and CDR2 is YNNKEL (reference sequence). In DNA form, the CDR3 reads TGTGCCAGCAGCCATCTATCAGGGGGCGGAAACACCATATATTTT. Its protein product is CASSHLSGGGNTIYF.

V and J are TRBV29-1 and TRBJ2-3, with 9 bases lining up with TRBD2. The germline gives CDR1 SQVTM, CDR2 ANQGSEA. V shed 5 bases and J 3 bases; nucleotides not matched to a gene: 9. The CDR3 contains 15 residues. The DNA of the CDR3 is TGCAGCGTTCTCCCTTCTAGCGGGGAGACAGATACGCAGTATTTT. Protein sequence: CSVLPSSGETDTQYF.

This clone was recorded a few times. The V and J genes are TRBV6-6 and TRBJ1-1; tentatively, D is TRBD1 (5 bases). In germline, CDR1 is MNHNY, CDR2 SVGAGI (reference sequence). The length of the CDR3 is 14 residues. V gave up 4 bases and J gave up 12 bases, with 21 bases separating them. The CDR3 bases are TGTGCCAGCAGTTCGCGGGGACCGATGCTGTGGACTTTCTTT. Its protein is CASSSRGPMLWTFF.

This chain uses TRBV5-4 with TRBJ2-7; the match to TRBD2 covers 7 bases. J lost 4 bases, V lost 4 bases, and 11 bases had no gene match. Germline V gene data show CDR1 as SGHNT and CDR2 as YYREEE (reference sequence). There are 15 residues in the CDR3. The CDR3 DNA reads as TGTGCCAGCAGCCCAGAGGGAGGGAGGCCGTACGAGCAGTACTTC. This translates into CASSPEGGRPYEQYF.

This clone was seen a single time. CDR3 coding DNA: TGTGCCAGCAGCTCATCCTACGAGCAGTACTTC. Encoded protein: CASSSSYEQYF. The genes are TRBV11-3 and TRBJ2-7; D not resolved. The germline V gene encodes CDR1 SGHNT and CDR2 YENEEA. V lost 4 bases and J 1 base, leaving 2 bases between the germline ends. This CDR3 contains 11 residues.

The DNA for the CDR3 is TGTGCCAGCTCCTCAGCGGGGGGCTTGGGCTATGGCTACACCTTC. This codes for CASSSAGGLGYGYTF. V usage is TRBV6-5 and J usage is TRBJ1-2; TRBD1 is a possible D gene (6 bases). The CDR3 runs to 15 residues. V was trimmed by 8 bases and J by 4 bases, leaving 20 bases between them. Per the germline V gene, CDR1 is MNHEY and CDR2 is SVGAGI.

This chain links TRBV27 with TRBJ1-6; TRBD1 matches 9 bases. V shed 2 bases and J 8 bases; nucleotides not matched to a gene: 10. The CDR3 has 17 residues. Germline assignment: CDR1 MNHEY and CDR2 SMNVEV (reference sequence). CDR3 DNA: TGTGCCAGCAGTTTAGGTCGGACAGGGGTGGGGGATTCACCCCTCCACTTT. Its protein is CASSLGRTGVGDSPLHF.

V and J are TRBV30 and TRBJ2-7; D is perhaps TRBD1 (7 bases). The CDR3 loop spans 13 amino acids. Germline V gives CDR1 GTSNPN, CDR2 SVGIG (reference sequence). V gave up 6 bases and J gave up 0 bases, with 12 bases separating them. Written as DNA, the CDR3 is TGTGCCTGCGGAGGGACAGCCTCCTACGAGCAGTACTTC. Protein product: CACGGTASYEQYF.

The rearrangement uses TRBV12-3 or TRBV12-4 and TRBJ2-7; D might be TRBD2 (6 bases). Trimming removed 5 bases from V and 3 bases from J, with 11 bases in between. This CDR3 region has 13 residues. The CDR3 coding sequence is TGTGCCAGCAGTCCCCGGCGGGACTACGAGCAGTACTTC. It is translated as CASSPRRDYEQYF.

The chain recombines TRBV27 with TRBJ2-1; 9 bases match TRBD1. This CDR3 has 16 amino acids. Germline trimming cut 5 bases from V and 6 bases from J; bases unmatched to any gene: 11. From germline, CDR1 is MNHEY and CDR2 SMNVEV (reference sequence). The CDR3 DNA follows: TGTGCCAGCAGTCCCCTCCCGGGACAGGGCGCCAATGAGCAGTTCTTC. Protein: CASSPLPGQGANEQFF.

This sequence joins TRBV18 and TRBJ2-1, with D perhaps TRBD1 (6 bases). With 1 base removed from V and 0 bases from J, the gap between germline ends came to 13 bases. The germline CDR1 and CDR2 sequences are KGHSH and LQKENI. This CDR3 has 17 residues. CDR3 protein: CASSPRTGGGSYNEQFF. The DNA for the CDR3 is TGTGCCAGCTCACCACGCACTGGGGGCGGCTCCTACAATGAGCAGTTCTTC.

V usage is TRBV6-5 and J usage is TRBJ2-7; 10 positions agree with TRBD1. The junction had 2 bases not matched to a gene; V was cut back by 0 bases and J by 3 bases. Germline CDR1 is MNHEY and CDR2 is SVGAGI. CDR3 size: 15 residues. The CDR3 nucleotides are TGTGCCAGCAGTTACTCGGGGACAGGGGACTACGAGCAGTACTTC. Translated, it gives CASSYSGTGDYEQYF.

This clone was seen only once. The rearrangement uses TRBV6-5 and TRBJ2-7, with 10 nucleotides matching TRBD1. Germline CDR1 and CDR2: MNHEY and SVGAGI. The CDR3 is made up of 14 amino acids. V dropped 2 bases and J dropped 7; count of bases not matched to a gene: 5. DNA for the CDR3: TGTGCCAGCAGTTACGGACAGGGGGATAGGGAGCAGTACTTC. This gives the protein CASSYGQGDREQYF.